This entry describes one T cell receptor beta chain. The antigen is not known. The source of the sample is a study of T cell repertoires in ileal Crohn's disease. Looking at the study overall: Every patient was operated on for stricturing (roughly 61%) or penetrating (39%) complications. Findings of the study overall: Compared with CD4 T cells, sorted CD8 cells carried more expanded clones. Every patient over 26.8% clonality showed endoscopic recurrence.

The CDR3 covers 18 residues. Germline assignment: CDR1 LGHNA and CDR2 YNFKEQ. Trimming removed 0 bases from V and 1 base from J; junction bases left unmatched: 5. The assay was immunoSEQ multiplex PCR, and TCRdb's table has in-frame clones only and misses some. The sample holds 6,000 to 8,000 clones; 70% to 85% are singletons and the top ten take nearly 3%. Adults with ileal or ileocolonic Crohn's disease and an indication for resection were eligible. The rearrangement links TRBV4-2 to TRBJ2-3, with TRBD2 matching 12 bases. This TCR was sampled from an adult with Crohn's disease. Sequencing was carried out using ileal tissue. For the CDR3, the DNA is TGTGCCAGCAGCCAAGAACCTAGCGGGGGGGTGGGCACAGATACGCAGTATTTT. Protein product: CASSQEPSGGVGTDTQYF.